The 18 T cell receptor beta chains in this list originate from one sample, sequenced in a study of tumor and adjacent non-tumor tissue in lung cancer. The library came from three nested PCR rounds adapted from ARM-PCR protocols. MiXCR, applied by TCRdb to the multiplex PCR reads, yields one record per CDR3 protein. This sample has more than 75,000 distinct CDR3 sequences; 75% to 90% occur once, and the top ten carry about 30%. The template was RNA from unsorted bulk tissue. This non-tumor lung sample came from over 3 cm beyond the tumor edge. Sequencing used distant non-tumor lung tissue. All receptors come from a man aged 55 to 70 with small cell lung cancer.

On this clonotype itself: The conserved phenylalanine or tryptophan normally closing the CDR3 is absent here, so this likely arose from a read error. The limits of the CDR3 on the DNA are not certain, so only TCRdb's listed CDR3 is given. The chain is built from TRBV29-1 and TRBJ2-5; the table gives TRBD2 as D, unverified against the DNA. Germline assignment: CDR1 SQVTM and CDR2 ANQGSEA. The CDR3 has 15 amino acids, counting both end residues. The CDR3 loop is CSVGGLASYQETQCS.

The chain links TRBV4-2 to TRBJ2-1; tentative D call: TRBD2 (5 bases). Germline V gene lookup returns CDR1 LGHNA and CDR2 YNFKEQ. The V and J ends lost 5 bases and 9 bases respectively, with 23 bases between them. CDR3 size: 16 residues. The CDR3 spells CASSARLCRIRSEQFF. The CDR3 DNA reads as TGTGCCAGCAGCGCTCGACTATGTAGGATCCGGAGTGAGCAGTTCTTC.

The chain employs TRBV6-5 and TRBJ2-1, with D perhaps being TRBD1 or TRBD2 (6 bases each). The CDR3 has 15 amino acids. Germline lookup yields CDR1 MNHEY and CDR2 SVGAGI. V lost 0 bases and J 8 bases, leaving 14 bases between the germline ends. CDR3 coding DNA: TGTGCCAGCAGTTACTCTGGGGGGCTGGGTGATGAGCAGTTCTTC. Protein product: CASSYSGGLGDEQFF.

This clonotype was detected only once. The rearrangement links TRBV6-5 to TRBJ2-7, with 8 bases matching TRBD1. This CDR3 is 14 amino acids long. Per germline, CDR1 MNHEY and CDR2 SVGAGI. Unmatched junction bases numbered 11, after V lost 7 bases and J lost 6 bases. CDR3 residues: CASNYSGRGREQYF. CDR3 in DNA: TGTGCCAGCAATTATTCGGGCAGGGGGCGCGAGCAGTACTTC.

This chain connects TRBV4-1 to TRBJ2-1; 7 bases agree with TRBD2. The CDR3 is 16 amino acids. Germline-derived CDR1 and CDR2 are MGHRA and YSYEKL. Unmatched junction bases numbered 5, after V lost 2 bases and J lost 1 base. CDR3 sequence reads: CASSQNAGVSYNEQFF. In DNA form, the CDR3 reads TGCGCCAGCAGCCAAAACGCGGGAGTATCCTACAATGAGCAGTTCTTC.

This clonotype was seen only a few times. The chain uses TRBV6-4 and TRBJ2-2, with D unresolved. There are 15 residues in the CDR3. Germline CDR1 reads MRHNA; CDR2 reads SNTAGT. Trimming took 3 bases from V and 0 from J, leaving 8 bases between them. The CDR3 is CASSEAPANTGELFF. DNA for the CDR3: TGTGCCAGCAGTGAGGCACCCGCGAACACCGGGGAGCTGTTTTTT.

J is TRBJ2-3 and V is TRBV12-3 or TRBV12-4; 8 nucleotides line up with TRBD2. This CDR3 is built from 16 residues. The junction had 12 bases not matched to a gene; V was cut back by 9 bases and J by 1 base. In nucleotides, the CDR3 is TGTGCCAGTCGCAATGTACTAGCGGAGGGCACAGATACGCAGTATTTT. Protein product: CASRNVLAEGTDTQYF.

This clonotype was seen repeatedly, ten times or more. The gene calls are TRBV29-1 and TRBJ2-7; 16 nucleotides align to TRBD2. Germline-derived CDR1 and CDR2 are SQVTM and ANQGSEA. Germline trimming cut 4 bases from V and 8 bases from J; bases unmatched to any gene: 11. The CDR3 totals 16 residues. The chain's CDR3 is CSVAQGTSGRAKKQYF. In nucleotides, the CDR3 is TGCAGCGTTGCCCAAGGGACTAGCGGGAGGGCAAAGAAGCAGTACTTC.

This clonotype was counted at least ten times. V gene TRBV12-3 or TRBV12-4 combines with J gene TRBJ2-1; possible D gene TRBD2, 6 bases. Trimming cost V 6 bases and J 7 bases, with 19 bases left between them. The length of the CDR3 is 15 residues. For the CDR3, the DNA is TGTGCCAGCAGCCCCGCTAGCGCTCCCAGTAATGAGCAGTTCTTC. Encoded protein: CASSPASAPSNEQFF.

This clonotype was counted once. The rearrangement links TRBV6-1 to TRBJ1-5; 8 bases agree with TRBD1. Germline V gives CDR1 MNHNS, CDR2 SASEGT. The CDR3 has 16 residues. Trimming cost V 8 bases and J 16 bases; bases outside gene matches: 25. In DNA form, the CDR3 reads TGTGCCAGCGGGACGCGGACAGGGAGGGGCAATCAGCCCCGTCATTTT. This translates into CASGTRTGRGNQPRHF.

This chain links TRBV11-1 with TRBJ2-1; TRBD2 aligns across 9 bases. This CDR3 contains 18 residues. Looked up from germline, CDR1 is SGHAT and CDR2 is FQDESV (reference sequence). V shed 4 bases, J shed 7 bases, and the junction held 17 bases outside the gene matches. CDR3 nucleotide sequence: TGTGCCAGCAGCTCAGAGTCGAGGATTAGCGGGAGTAGTAATGAGCAGTTCTTC. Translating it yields CASSSESRISGSSNEQFF.

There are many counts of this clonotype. The CDR3 protein is CASSLAWGNYGYTF. The CDR3 bases are TGTGCCAGCAGCTTGGCTTGGGGGAACTATGGCTACACCTTC. The V call is TRBV5-4, the J call TRBJ1-2; tentative D call: TRBD1 (5 bases). The V gene lost 0 bases and the J gene lost 2 bases, with 8 bases spanning the gap. This CDR3 is built from 14 residues. The germline gives CDR1 SGHNT, CDR2 YYREEE (reference sequence).

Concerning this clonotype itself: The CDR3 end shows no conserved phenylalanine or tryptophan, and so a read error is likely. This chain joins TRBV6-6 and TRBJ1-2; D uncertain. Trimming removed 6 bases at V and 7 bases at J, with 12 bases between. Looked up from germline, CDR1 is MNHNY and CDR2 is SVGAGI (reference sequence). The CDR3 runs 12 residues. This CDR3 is CASSKNAGGYTL. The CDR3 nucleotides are TGTGCCAGCAGCAAGAACGCGGGTGGCTACACCTTA.

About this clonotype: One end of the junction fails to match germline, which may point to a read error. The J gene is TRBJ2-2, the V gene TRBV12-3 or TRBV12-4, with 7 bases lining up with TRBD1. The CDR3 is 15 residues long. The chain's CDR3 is CASNFSGTDTGELFF. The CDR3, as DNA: TGTGCCAGTAATTTCTCTGGGACAGACACAGGGGAGCTGTTTTTT.

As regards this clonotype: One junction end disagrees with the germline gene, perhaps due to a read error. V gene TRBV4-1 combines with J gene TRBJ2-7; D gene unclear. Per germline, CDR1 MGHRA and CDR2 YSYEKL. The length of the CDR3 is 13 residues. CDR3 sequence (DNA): TGTGCCAGGAGTTTCGACAAACTCTACGAGCAGTACTTC. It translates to CARSFDKLYEQYF.

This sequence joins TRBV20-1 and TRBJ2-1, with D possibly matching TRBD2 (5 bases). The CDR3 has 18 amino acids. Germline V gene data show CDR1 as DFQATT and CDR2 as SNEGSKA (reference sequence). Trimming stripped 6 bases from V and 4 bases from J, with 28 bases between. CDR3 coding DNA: TGCAGTGCAAAACCATACAGACTAACGGGTATGGCGTACAATGAGCAGTTCTTC. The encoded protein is CSAKPYRLTGMAYNEQFF.

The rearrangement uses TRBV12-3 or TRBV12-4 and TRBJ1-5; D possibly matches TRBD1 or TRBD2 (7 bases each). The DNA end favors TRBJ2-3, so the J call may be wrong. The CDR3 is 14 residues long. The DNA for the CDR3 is TGTGCCAGCAGAGCGGGACAGCCAAATCATCCCCAGTATTTT. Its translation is CASRAGQPNHPQYF.

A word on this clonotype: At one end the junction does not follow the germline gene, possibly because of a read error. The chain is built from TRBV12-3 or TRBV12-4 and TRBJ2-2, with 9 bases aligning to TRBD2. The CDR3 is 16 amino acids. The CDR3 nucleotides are TGTGCCAGCAATTTAAGGGTTAGCGGGAGAGCCGGGGAGCTGTTTTTT. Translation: CASNLRVSGRAGELFF.